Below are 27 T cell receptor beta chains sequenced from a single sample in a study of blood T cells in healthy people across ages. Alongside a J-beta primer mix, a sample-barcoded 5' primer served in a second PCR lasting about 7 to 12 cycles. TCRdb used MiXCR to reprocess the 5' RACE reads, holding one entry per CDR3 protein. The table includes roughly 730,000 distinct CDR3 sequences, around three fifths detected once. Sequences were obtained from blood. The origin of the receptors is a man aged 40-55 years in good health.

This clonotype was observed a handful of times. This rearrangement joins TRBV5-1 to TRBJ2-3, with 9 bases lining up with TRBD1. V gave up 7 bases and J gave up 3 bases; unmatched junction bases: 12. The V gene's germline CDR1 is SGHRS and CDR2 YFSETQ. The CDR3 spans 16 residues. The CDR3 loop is CASWSTGTGTTDTQYF. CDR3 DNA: TGCGCCAGCTGGAGCACCGGGACAGGGACTACAGATACGCAGTATTTT.

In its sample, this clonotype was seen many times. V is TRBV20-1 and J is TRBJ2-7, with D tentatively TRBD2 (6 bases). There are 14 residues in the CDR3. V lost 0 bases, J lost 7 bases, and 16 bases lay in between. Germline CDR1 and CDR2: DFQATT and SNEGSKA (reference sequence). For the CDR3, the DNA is TGCAGTGCTAGAGATCCTAGCCGGGGGAATGAGCAGTACTTC. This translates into CSARDPSRGNEQYF.

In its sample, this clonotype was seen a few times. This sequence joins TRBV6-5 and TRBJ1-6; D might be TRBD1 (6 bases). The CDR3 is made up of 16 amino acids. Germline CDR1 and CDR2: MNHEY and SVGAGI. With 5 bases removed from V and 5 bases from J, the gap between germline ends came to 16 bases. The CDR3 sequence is CASSPDSPRNNSPLHF. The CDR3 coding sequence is TGTGCCAGCAGTCCGGACAGCCCGAGGAATAATTCACCCCTCCACTTT.

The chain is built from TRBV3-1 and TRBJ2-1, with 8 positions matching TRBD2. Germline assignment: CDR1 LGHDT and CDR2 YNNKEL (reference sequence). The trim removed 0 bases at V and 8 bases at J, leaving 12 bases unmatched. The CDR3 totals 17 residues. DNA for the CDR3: TGTGCCAGCAGCCAAGAGAAGCGAGGACTAGCAATTGATGAGCAGTTCTTC. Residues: CASSQEKRGLAIDEQFF.

The CDR3, as DNA: TGCAGTGCTAGGTTTACGCCCACAAACAATGAGCAGTTCTTC. It yields the protein CSARFTPTNNEQFF. The V call is TRBV20-1, the J call TRBJ2-1; D is unresolved. There are 14 residues in the CDR3. Trimming stripped 3 bases from V and 5 bases from J, with 14 bases between. The germline V gene encodes CDR1 DFQATT and CDR2 SNEGSKA (reference sequence).

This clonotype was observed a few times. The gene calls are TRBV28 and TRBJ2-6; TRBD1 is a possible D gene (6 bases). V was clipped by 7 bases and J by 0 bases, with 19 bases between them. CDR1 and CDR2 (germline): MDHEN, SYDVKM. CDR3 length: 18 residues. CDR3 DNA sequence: TGTGCCAGCACTAGCTTGATCGGACAGCTCTCTGGGGCCAACGTCCTGACTTTC. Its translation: CASTSLIGQLSGANVLTF.

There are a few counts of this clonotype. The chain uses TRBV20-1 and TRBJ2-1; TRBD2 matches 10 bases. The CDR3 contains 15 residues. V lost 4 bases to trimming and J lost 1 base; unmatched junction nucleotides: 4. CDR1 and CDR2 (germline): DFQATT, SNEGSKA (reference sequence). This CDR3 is CSAKILAGSYNEQFF. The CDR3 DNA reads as TGCAGTGCTAAGATACTAGCGGGATCCTACAATGAGCAGTTCTTC.

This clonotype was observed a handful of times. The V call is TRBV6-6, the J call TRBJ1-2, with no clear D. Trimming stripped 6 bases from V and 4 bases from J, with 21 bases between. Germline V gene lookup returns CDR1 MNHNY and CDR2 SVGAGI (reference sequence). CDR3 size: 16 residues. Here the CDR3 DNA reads TGTGCCAGCAGGAGCCAAATGGAGGCCTCATCCTATGGCTACACCTTC. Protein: CASRSQMEASSYGYTF.

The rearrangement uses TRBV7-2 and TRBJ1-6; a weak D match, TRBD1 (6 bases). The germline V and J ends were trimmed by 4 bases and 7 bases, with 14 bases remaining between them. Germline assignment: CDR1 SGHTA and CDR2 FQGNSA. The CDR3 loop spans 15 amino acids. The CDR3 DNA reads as TGTGCCAGCAGCTCTTCGACAGGCTTGAATTCACCCCTCCACTTT. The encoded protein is CASSSSTGLNSPLHF.

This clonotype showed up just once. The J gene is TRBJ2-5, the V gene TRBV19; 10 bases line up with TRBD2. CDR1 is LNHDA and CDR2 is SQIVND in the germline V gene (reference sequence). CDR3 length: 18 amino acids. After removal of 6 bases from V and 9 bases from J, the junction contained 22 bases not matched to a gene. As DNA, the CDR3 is TGTGCCAGTAGCCCTACCTATGGTAGCGGGGGGAAGGCGCGTCCCCAGTACTTC. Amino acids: CASSPTYGSGGKARPQYF.

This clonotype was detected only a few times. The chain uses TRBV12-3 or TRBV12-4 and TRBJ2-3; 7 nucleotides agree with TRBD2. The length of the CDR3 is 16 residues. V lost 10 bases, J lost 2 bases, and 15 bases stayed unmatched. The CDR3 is CATTGGEGDPTDTQYF. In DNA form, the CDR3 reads TGTGCCACTACAGGTGGGGAGGGCGACCCCACAGATACGCAGTATTTT.

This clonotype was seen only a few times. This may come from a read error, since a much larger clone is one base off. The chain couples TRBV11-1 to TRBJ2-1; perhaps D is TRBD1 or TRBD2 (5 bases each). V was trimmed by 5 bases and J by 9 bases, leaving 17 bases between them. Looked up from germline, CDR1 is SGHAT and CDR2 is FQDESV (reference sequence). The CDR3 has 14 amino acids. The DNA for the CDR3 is TGTGCCAGCAGCCTGCGAGGGGCCGGGGTTGAGCAGTTCTTC. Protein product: CASSLRGAGVEQFF.

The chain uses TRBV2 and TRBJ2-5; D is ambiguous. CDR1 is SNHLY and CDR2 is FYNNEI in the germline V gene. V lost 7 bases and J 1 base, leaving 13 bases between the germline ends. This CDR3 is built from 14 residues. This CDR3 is CASTRRAAQETQYF. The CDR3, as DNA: TGTGCCAGCACACGAAGGGCCGCCCAAGAGACCCAGTACTTC.

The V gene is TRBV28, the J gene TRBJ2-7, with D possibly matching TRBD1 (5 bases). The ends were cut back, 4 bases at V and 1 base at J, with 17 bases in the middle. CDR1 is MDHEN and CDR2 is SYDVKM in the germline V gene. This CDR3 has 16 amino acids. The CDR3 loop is CASSYTRVLASYEQYF. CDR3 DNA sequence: TGTGCCAGCAGTTACACCAGGGTTTTGGCATCCTACGAGCAGTACTTC.

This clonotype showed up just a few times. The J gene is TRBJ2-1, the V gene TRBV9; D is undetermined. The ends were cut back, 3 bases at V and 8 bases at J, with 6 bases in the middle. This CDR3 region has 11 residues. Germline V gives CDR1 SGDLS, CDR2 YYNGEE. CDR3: CASSDHDEQFF. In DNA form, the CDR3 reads TGTGCCAGCAGCGACCACGATGAGCAGTTCTTC.

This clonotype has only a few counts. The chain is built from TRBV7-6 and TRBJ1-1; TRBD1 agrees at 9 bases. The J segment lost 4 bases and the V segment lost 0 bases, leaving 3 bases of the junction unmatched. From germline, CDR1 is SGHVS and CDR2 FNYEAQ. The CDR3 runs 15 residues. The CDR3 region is CASSLASGQGTEAFF. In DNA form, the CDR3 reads TGTGCCAGCAGCTTAGCATCGGGACAGGGCACTGAAGCTTTCTTT.

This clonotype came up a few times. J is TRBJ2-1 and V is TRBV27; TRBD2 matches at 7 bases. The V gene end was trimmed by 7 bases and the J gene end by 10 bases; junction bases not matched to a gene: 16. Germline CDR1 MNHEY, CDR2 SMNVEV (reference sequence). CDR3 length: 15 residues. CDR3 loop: CASTISGTLRNEQFF. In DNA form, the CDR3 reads TGTGCCAGCACCATAAGCGGGACCCTCCGCAACGAGCAGTTCTTC.

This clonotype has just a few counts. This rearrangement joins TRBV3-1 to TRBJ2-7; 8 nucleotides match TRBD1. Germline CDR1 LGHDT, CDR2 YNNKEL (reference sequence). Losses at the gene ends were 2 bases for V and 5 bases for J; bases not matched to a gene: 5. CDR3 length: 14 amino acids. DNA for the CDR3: TGTGCCAGCAGCCAACGGACAGGGACGGACGAGCAGTACTTC. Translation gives CASSQRTGTDEQYF.

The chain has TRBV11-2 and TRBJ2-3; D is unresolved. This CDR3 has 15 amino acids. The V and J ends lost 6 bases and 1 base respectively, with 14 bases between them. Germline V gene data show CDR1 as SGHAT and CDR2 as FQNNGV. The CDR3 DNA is TGTGCCAGCAGTGCAGTGACACCAGGCACAGATACGCAGTATTTT. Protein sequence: CASSAVTPGTDTQYF.

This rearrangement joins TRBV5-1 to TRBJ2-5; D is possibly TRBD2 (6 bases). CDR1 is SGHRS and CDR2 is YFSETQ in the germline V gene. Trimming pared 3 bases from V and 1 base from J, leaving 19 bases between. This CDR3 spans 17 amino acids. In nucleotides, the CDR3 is TGCGCCAGCAGCTCCGGTCTCGCCCGGGGACTCCAAGAGACCCAGTACTTC. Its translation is CASSSGLARGLQETQYF. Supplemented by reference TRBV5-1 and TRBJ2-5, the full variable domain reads KAGVTQTPRYLIKTRGQQVTLSCSPISGHRSVSWYQQTPGQGLQFLFEYFSETQRNKGNFPGRFSGRQFSNSRSEMNVSTLELGDSALYLCASSSGLARGLQETQYFGPGTRLLVL.

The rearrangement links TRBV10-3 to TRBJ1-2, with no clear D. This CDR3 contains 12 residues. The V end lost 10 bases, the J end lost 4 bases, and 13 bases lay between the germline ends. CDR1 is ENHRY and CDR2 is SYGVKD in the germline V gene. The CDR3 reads CATSLDVYGYTF. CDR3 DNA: TGTGCCACATCCTTAGACGTCTATGGCTACACCTTC.

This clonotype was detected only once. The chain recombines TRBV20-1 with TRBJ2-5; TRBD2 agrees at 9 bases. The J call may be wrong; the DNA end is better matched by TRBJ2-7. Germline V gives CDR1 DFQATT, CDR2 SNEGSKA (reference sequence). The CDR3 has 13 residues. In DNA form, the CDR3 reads TGCAGCGGAAAGTCTAGCGGGACCTACGAGCAGTACTTC. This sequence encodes CSGKSSGTYEQYF.

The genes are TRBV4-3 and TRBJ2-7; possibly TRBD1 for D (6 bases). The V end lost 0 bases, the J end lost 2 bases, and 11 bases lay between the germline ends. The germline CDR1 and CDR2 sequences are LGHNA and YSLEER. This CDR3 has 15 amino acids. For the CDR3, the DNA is TGCGCCAGCAGCCAAGACAGGGACAACGCCTACGAGCAGTACTTC. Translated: CASSQDRDNAYEQYF.

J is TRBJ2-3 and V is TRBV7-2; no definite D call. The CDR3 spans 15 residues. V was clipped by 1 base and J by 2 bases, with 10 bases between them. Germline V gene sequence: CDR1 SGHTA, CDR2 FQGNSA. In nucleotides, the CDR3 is TGTGCCAGCAGCTTAGATAACAGTATCACAGATACGCAGTATTTT. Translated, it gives CASSLDNSITDTQYF.

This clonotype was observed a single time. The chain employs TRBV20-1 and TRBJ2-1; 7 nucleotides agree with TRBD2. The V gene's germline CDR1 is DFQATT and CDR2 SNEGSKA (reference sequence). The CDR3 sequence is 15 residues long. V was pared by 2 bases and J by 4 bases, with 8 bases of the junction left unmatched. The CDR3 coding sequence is TGCAGTGCTAGACCTTGGGGAGGGAGTTACAATGAGCAGTTCTTC. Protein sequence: CSARPWGGSYNEQFF.

The CDR3 protein is CASSPGQVRETQYF. For the CDR3, the DNA is TGTGCCAGCAGTCCAGGACAGGTCCGAGAGACCCAGTACTTC. This rearrangement joins TRBV6-5 to TRBJ2-5, with 7 bases that match TRBD1. There are 14 residues in the CDR3. CDR1 is MNHEY and CDR2 is SVGAGI in the germline V gene. After removal of 5 bases from V and 4 bases from J, the junction contained 7 bases not matched to a gene.

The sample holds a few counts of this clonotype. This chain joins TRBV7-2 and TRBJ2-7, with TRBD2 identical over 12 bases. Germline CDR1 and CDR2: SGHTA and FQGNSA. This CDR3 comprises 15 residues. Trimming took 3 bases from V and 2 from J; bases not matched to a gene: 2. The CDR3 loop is CASSFSSGGAYEQYF. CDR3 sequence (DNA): TGTGCCAGCAGCTTCTCTAGCGGGGGGGCCTACGAGCAGTACTTC.